This paragraph covers one T cell receptor (beta chain) sequence. The data were obtained in a study of blood T cell repertoires in COVID-19. Overall study: Samples representing acute and convalescent COVID-19 were sourced from the United States, Italy and Spain. In each case, the material was cDNA or gDNA derived from T cells, B-cell-depleted T cells, or PBMCs.

V was clipped by 6 bases and J by 7 bases; unmatched bases: 8. The CDR3 consists of 15 residues. Germline lookup yields CDR1 SNHLY and CDR2 FYNNEI. Original data processing: Amplification of reference gene primers provided the estimated nucleated cell counts. Generated by immunoSEQ multiplex PCR, the TCRdb table keeps only in-frame clones and is missing some. V, J and clone size were drawn from that table, and D and trimming were deduced from the DNA. The sample shows roughly 28,000 clones, around four fifths of them seen only once. The source is a man between 65 and 85 years old with acute or convalescent COVID-19. Source material: peripheral blood. This chain links TRBV2 with TRBJ1-5, with TRBD1 matching over 11 bases. Written as DNA, the CDR3 is TGTGCCAGCAGCGGACAGGGGGCGCAGAGGCAGCCCCAGCATTTT. Amino acid sequence: CASSGQGAQRQPQHF.